The 3 T cell receptor beta chains below all came from one sample that was sequenced in a study of molecular identifiers for immune sequencing clone quantification. TCRdb ran MiXCR on the PCR reads and lists one entry per CDR3 protein. Of 88,000 or so distinct CDR3 sequences detected, around 23% appear once; the ten largest clones hold roughly 1%. The source material was naive CD8+ T cells from blood, with Jurkat cell RNA spiked in. Subset reported: FACS-sorted CD8+CD4-CCR7+CD45RA+ naive T cells. These receptors originate from a human donor in good health. Some libraries in this study had Jurkat cell RNA spiked in.

V gene TRBV10-3 combines with J gene TRBJ2-3; 9 bases fit TRBD1. Germline V gene lookup returns CDR1 ENHRY and CDR2 SYGVKD. Trimming took 10 bases from V and 2 from J; bases not matched to a gene: 10. The CDR3 contains 15 residues. The CDR3 is CATNPGTGNTDTQYF. CDR3 coding DNA: TGTGCCACTAACCCCGGGACAGGGAACACAGATACGCAGTATTTT.

The chain joins TRBV9 to TRBJ2-1; D is possibly TRBD2 (6 bases). This CDR3 has 13 amino acids. Between the trimmed V and J ends, which lost 4 bases and 8 bases, there was a span of 13 bases. Germline CDR1 and CDR2: SGDLS and YYNGEE. In nucleotides, the CDR3 is TGTGCCAGCAGCCCCTGGGGGGAGGATGAGCAGTTCTTC. As protein: CASSPWGEDEQFF.

The table lists this clonotype with many counts. The V and J genes are TRBV2 and TRBJ2-7, with a weak D call TRBD2 (5 bases). The length of the CDR3 is 12 residues. Germline V gene lookup returns CDR1 SNHLY and CDR2 FYNNEI. Trimming shortened V by 4 bases and J by 3 bases, and 7 bases separated the two germline ends. The CDR3 region is CASSAEGYEQYF. For the CDR3, the DNA is TGTGCCAGCAGTGCTGAGGGCTACGAGCAGTACTTC.